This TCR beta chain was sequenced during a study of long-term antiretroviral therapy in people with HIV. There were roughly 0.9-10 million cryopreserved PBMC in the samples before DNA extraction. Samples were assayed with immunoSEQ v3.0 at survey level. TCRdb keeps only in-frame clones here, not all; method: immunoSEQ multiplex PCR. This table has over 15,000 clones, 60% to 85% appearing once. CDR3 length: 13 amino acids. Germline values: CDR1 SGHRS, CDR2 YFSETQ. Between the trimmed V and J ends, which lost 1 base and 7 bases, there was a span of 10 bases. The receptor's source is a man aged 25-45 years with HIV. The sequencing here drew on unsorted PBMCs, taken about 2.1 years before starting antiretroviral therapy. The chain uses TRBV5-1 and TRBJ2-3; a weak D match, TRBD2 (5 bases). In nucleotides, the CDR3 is TGCGCCAGCAGCTTGAGCGGTGCGAATACGCAGTATTTT. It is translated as CASSLSGANTQYF. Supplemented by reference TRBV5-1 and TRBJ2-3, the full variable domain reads KAGVTQTPRYLIKTRGQQVTLSCSPISGHRSVSWYQQTPGQGLQFLFEYFSETQRNKGNFPGRFSGRQFSNSRSEMNVSTLELGDSALYLCASSLSGANTQYFGPGTRLTVL.